The 32 T cell receptor beta chains in this list originate from one sample, sequenced in a study of blood T cell repertoires in COVID-19. Profiling relied on immunoSEQ multiplex PCR, and the TCRdb table lists in-frame clones only, not all of them. In the table there are more than 90,000 clones, around 90% of which are singletons. The sequenced sample consisted of peripheral blood. The source is a human donor in a cohort sampled during active COVID-19.

The rearrangement joins TRBV18 to TRBJ2-7; 15 nucleotides agree with TRBD2. Per the germline V gene, CDR1 is KGHSH and CDR2 is LQKENI. CDR3 length: 17 residues. Unmatched junction bases numbered 10, after V lost 3 bases and J lost 7 bases. The CDR3 DNA is TGTGCCAGCTCACCCGGACTAGCGGGAGGGCCACTTTGGGAGCAGTACTTC. This sequence encodes CASSPGLAGGPLWEQYF.

The gene calls are TRBV19 and TRBJ1-5, with TRBD1 identical over 7 bases. This CDR3 is 15 amino acids long. From germline, CDR1 is LNHDA and CDR2 SQIVND (reference sequence). Losses at the gene ends were 5 bases for V and 0 bases for J; bases not matched to a gene: 4. The CDR3 nucleotides are TGTGCCAGTAGTGTGGACAGGATTAGCAATCAGCCCCAGCATTTT. Residues: CASSVDRISNQPQHF.

This clone was seen only a few times. V gene TRBV20-1 combines with J gene TRBJ2-7; possible D gene TRBD2, 6 bases. The CDR3 consists of 11 residues. In germline, CDR1 is DFQATT, CDR2 SNEGSKA (reference sequence). The V end was cut by 3 bases, the J end by 7 bases, with 10 bases between. The CDR3 nucleotides are TGCAGTGCTAGGACTAGAGGTGAGCAGTACTTC. Translated: CSARTRGEQYF.

The V gene is TRBV7-9, the J gene TRBJ1-5, with D hard to call. This CDR3 is 14 amino acids long. Germline V lookup: CDR1 SEHNR, CDR2 FQNEAQ (reference sequence). V was pared by 1 base and J by 1 base, with 5 bases between. The DNA for the CDR3 is TGTGCCAGCAGCTTAGGTGCGAGCAATCAGCCCCAGCATTTT. Translated, it gives CASSLGASNQPQHF.

This clone has a single count. This rearrangement joins TRBV6-4 to TRBJ2-7; tentative D call: TRBD1 (6 bases). V lost 5 bases and J lost 2, with 19 bases in between. The germline V gene encodes CDR1 MRHNA and CDR2 SNTAGT. The length of the CDR3 is 16 residues. The CDR3 DNA is TGTGCCAGCAGTACTCCCGGGACACATCGGACCTACGAGCAGTACTTC. It specifies CASSTPGTHRTYEQYF.

The V and J genes are TRBV6-5 and TRBJ2-1; the D is unclear. Germline V gives CDR1 MNHEY, CDR2 SVGAGI. With 2 bases removed from V and 7 bases from J, the gap between germline ends came to 6 bases. The CDR3 sequence is 12 residues long. The CDR3 sequence is CASSYLGNEQFF. CDR3 nucleotides: TGTGCCAGCAGTTACCTAGGAAATGAGCAGTTCTTC.

This clone has a handful of counts. The chain links TRBV15 to TRBJ2-2; D gene unclear. CDR1 and CDR2 (germline): LNHNV, YYDKDF (reference sequence). The CDR3 is made up of 15 amino acids. Trimming cost V 5 bases and J 1 base, with 11 bases left between them. This CDR3 is CATSPGPENTGELFF. CDR3 coding DNA: TGTGCCACCAGCCCTGGGCCGGAGAACACCGGGGAGCTGTTTTTT.

This chain connects TRBV7-2 to TRBJ2-1; D gene unclear. Germline values: CDR1 SGHTA, CDR2 FQGNSA. The CDR3 is 12 residues long. The V and J ends lost 5 bases and 6 bases respectively, with 8 bases between them. CDR3 region: CASSPHGNEQFF. Here the CDR3 DNA reads TGTGCCAGCAGCCCCCACGGCAATGAGCAGTTCTTC.

The V gene is TRBV5-5, the J gene TRBJ1-5, with 8 bases aligning to TRBD1. Looked up from germline, CDR1 is SGHKS and CDR2 is YYEKEE (reference sequence). The CDR3 is 14 residues long. Trimming removed 4 bases from V and 5 bases from J; junction bases left unmatched: 5. This CDR3 reads CASSLGQGYQPQHF. In DNA, the CDR3 is TGTGCCAGCAGCCTCGGACAGGGATATCAGCCCCAGCATTTT.

This chain uses TRBV6-2 or TRBV6-3 with TRBJ1-2, with D unclear. Trimming took off 2 bases at V and 14 bases at J, with 21 bases between the two ends. CDR3 length equals 14 residues. Looked up from germline, CDR1 is MNHEY and CDR2 is SVGEGT. CDR3 region: CASSYPDTTGGGTF. The CDR3 DNA is TGTGCCAGCAGTTACCCCGACACGACGGGAGGAGGTACCTTC.

This chain uses TRBV11-3 with TRBJ2-2; TRBD1 matches at 9 bases. With 5 bases clipped from V and 6 bases from J, the junction kept 7 bases outside the gene matches. Looked up from germline, CDR1 is SGHNT and CDR2 is YENEEA. CDR3 length: 15 residues. The CDR3 sequence is CASSNTGGEAGELFF. The CDR3 nucleotides read TGTGCCAGCAGCAACACAGGGGGCGAAGCCGGGGAGCTGTTTTTT.

This chain joins TRBV7-9 and TRBJ2-3; possible D gene TRBD2, 6 bases. Looked up from germline, CDR1 is SEHNR and CDR2 is FQNEAQ (reference sequence). The CDR3 is 15 amino acids. CDR3 in amino acids: CATSASSASTDTQYF. For the CDR3, the DNA is TGTGCGACGAGTGCCTCTAGCGCGAGCACAGATACGCAGTATTTT.

By frequency in the sample, this clone is medium-sized. The chain carries TRBV27 and TRBJ1-1, with a tentative D call TRBD1 (5 bases). Trimming removed 3 bases at V and 1 base at J, with 9 bases between. The CDR3 is 14 amino acids. The germline V gene has CDR1 MNHEY and CDR2 SMNVEV (reference sequence). CDR3 bases: TGTGCCAGCAGTTTTATTCAGGGGAACACTGAAGCTTTCTTT. This translates into CASSFIQGNTEAFF.

This clone was recorded once. This chain connects TRBV14 to TRBJ2-7; maybe TRBD1 (6 bases). Germline CDR1 SGHDN, CDR2 FVKESK. This CDR3 has 13 amino acids. V gave up 4 bases and J gave up 9 bases, with 16 bases separating them. CDR3 DNA sequence: TGTGCCAGCAGCCCTCCCTGGACAGTTAGGCAGTACTTC. It yields the protein CASSPPWTVRQYF.

The V gene is TRBV5-1, the J gene TRBJ1-5; TRBD1 agrees at 9 bases. The V gene end was trimmed by 4 bases and the J gene end by 7 bases; junction bases not matched to a gene: 6. This CDR3 region has 14 residues. Germline CDR1 is SGHRS and CDR2 is YFSETQ. CDR3 sequence reads: CASSEGQGGQPQHF. In nucleotides, the CDR3 is TGCGCCAGCAGCGAGGGACAGGGAGGCCAGCCCCAGCATTTT.

This rearrangement joins TRBV6-4 to TRBJ2-7; possibly TRBD1 for D (6 bases). Germline V CDR1 and CDR2: MRHNA, SNTAGT. V was clipped by 10 bases and J by 4 bases, with 14 bases between them. This CDR3 spans 12 amino acids. Here the CDR3 DNA reads TGTGCCAACTACAGGGTTTCGTACGAGCAGTACTTC. It translates to CANYRVSYEQYF.

V is TRBV25-1 and J is TRBJ1-1; a weak D match, TRBD1 (5 bases). With 6 bases removed from V and 4 bases from J, the gap between germline ends came to 6 bases. This CDR3 spans 11 amino acids. Germline loops: CDR1 MGHDK, CDR2 SYGVNS. The CDR3 is CASSRVTEAFF. As DNA, the CDR3 is TGTGCCAGCAGCAGGGTCACTGAAGCTTTCTTT.

The J gene is TRBJ2-1, the V gene TRBV28; the D gene is possibly TRBD2 (5 bases). The germline V gene has CDR1 MDHEN and CDR2 SYDVKM. The CDR3 has 15 residues. V was clipped by 6 bases and J by 1 base, with 13 bases between them. This CDR3 is CASSPDGVSYNEQFF. The CDR3 DNA sequence: TGTGCCAGCAGCCCGGACGGGGTATCCTACAATGAGCAGTTCTTC.

The chain is built from TRBV15 and TRBJ2-7; D uncertain. The germline V gene has CDR1 LNHNV and CDR2 YYDKDF (reference sequence). V was clipped by 3 bases and J by 1 base, with 13 bases between them. The CDR3 totals 15 residues. The CDR3, as DNA: TGTGCCACCAGCAGGCCCTCGCACAGTTCCTACGAGCAGTACTTC. Protein: CATSRPSHSSYEQYF.

The V gene is TRBV4-1, the J gene TRBJ2-7; TRBD1 might be the D (5 bases). CDR1 is MGHRA and CDR2 is YSYEKL in the germline V gene. The CDR3 totals 15 residues. V was pared by 0 bases and J by 4 bases, with 13 bases between. Here the CDR3 DNA reads TGCGCCAGCAGCCAAGACCGCGTAGGGGTTTACGAGCAGTACTTC. As protein: CASSQDRVGVYEQYF.

The chain couples TRBV9 to TRBJ2-7; D possibly corresponds to TRBD1 (5 bases). The V end was cut by 0 bases, the J end by 8 bases, with 12 bases between. This CDR3 region has 13 residues. CDR1 and CDR2 from the germline V gene are SGDLS and YYNGEE. CDR3 coding DNA: TGTGCCAGCAGCGTAGCTTACCAGGGCAAGCAGTACTTC. Encoded protein: CASSVAYQGKQYF. The variable domain in full, completed from reference TRBV9 and TRBJ2-7, reads DSGVTQTPKHLITATGQRVTLRCSPRSGDLSVYWYQQSLDQGLQFLIQYYNGEERAKGNILERFSAQQFPDLHSELNLSSLELGDSALYFCASSVAYQGKQYFGPGTRLTVT.

This chain joins TRBV27 and TRBJ2-5; D perhaps matches TRBD2 (6 bases). The CDR3 extends over 16 amino acids. The V end lost 5 bases, the J end lost 4 bases, and 20 bases lay between the germline ends. Germline CDR1 is MNHEY and CDR2 is SMNVEV (reference sequence). The CDR3: CASSRTTDHSRETQYF. CDR3 sequence (DNA): TGTGCCAGCAGTCGGACTACGGACCATTCGAGAGAGACCCAGTACTTC.

J is TRBJ2-3 and V is TRBV29-1; D is undetermined. The CDR3 runs 14 residues. Germline loops: CDR1 SQVTM, CDR2 ANQGSEA. V dropped 3 bases and J dropped 1 base, with 11 bases sitting between them. CDR3 protein: CSVESRSGTDTQYF. The CDR3, as DNA: TGCAGCGTTGAGAGTCGATCTGGCACAGATACGCAGTATTTT.

V usage is TRBV7-2 and J usage is TRBJ2-1; D remains ambiguous. This CDR3 comprises 12 residues. V dropped 4 bases and J dropped 15 bases, with 16 bases sitting between them. Germline V lookup: CDR1 SGHTA, CDR2 FQGNSA. The CDR3 DNA is TGTGCCAGCAGCTACCGAGATCGATCGCGGTTCTTC. It is translated as CASSYRDRSRFF.

The chain uses TRBV27 and TRBJ2-7; D might be TRBD2 (5 bases). Germline CDR1 reads MNHEY; CDR2 reads SMNVEV (reference sequence). The CDR3 consists of 12 residues. V lost 2 bases, J lost 6 bases, and 8 bases lay in between. CDR3 residues: CASSLSRGEQYF. The CDR3 DNA reads TGTGCCAGCAGTTTAAGCCGGGGCGAGCAGTACTTC.

This sequence joins TRBV7-2 and TRBJ2-1, with TRBD1 matching 7 bases. V shed 1 base and J 15 bases; nucleotides not matched to a gene: 9. Germline CDR1 and CDR2: SGHTA and FQGNSA. CDR3 size: 13 residues. CDR3 nucleotides: TGTGCCAGCAGCTTAGGGGGACAGTCCCTTGGGTTCTTC. As protein: CASSLGGQSLGFF.

CDR3 sequence reads: CASSLPGLGTDTQYF. CDR3 in DNA: TGTGCCAGCAGCTTACCAGGATTAGGCACAGATACGCAGTATTTT. The chain has TRBV11-2 and TRBJ2-3; the D is unclear. Germline V gives CDR1 SGHAT, CDR2 FQNNGV. The CDR3 spans 15 residues. V lost 2 bases, J lost 1 base, and 10 bases lay in between.

This chain links TRBV23-1 with TRBJ1-5; 7 bases are a match to TRBD1. TRBV23-1 is reported as an ORF; its role is uncertain. V lost 9 bases, J lost 7 bases, and 9 bases stayed unmatched. The CDR3 contains 13 residues. CDR3 coding DNA: TGCGCCAGACTAACAGGGGAGGAGCAGCCCCAGCATTTT. This translates into CARLTGEEQPQHF.

The chain employs TRBV11-1 and TRBJ1-6, with 8 bases that match TRBD1. The CDR3 spans 16 residues. Per the germline V gene, CDR1 is SGHAT and CDR2 is FQDESV (reference sequence). J lost 5 bases, V lost 7 bases, and 10 bases had no gene match. DNA for the CDR3: TGTGCCAGCACCACCGGACAGGGAGGAAATAATTCACCCCTCCACTTT. Its translation is CASTTGQGGNNSPLHF.

On this clone itself: This CDR3 is also generated by other DNA sequences in the sample. This chain connects TRBV5-4 to TRBJ2-3, with 12 bases fitting TRBD2. CDR3 length equals 18 residues. Germline V gives CDR1 SGHNT, CDR2 YYREEE (reference sequence). The junction had 9 bases not matched to a gene; V was cut back by 4 bases and J by 0 bases. The CDR3 reads CASSPGLAGGPSTDTQYF. The DNA of the CDR3 is TGTGCCAGCAGCCCGGGGCTAGCGGGAGGGCCTAGCACAGATACGCAGTATTTT. Full variable domain (remainder filled in from reference TRBV5-4 and TRBJ2-3): ETGVTQSPTHLIKTRGQQVTLRCSSQSGHNTVSWYQQALGQGPQFIFQYYREEENGRGNFPPRFSGLQFPNYSSELNVNALELDDSALYLCASSPGLAGGPSTDTQYFGPGTRLTVL.

V gene TRBV10-3 combines with J gene TRBJ1-1; D possibly corresponds to TRBD1 (5 bases). The germline gives CDR1 ENHRY, CDR2 SYGVKD. This CDR3 comprises 14 residues. The V end lost 6 bases, the J end lost 0 bases, and 11 bases lay between the germline ends. In DNA form, the CDR3 reads TGTGCCATCAGGTCGGACACCTTGAACACTGAAGCTTTCTTT. Translating gives CAIRSDTLNTEAFF.

The chain carries TRBV18 and TRBJ2-7, with D tentatively TRBD1 (6 bases). V was shortened by 0 bases and J by 2 bases, with 8 bases between the two germline ends. The germline gives CDR1 KGHSH, CDR2 LQKENI. CDR3 length equals 14 residues. As DNA, the CDR3 is TGTGCCAGCTCACCACCACAGGGACCCTACGAGCAGTACTTC. Its translation is CASSPPQGPYEQYF.